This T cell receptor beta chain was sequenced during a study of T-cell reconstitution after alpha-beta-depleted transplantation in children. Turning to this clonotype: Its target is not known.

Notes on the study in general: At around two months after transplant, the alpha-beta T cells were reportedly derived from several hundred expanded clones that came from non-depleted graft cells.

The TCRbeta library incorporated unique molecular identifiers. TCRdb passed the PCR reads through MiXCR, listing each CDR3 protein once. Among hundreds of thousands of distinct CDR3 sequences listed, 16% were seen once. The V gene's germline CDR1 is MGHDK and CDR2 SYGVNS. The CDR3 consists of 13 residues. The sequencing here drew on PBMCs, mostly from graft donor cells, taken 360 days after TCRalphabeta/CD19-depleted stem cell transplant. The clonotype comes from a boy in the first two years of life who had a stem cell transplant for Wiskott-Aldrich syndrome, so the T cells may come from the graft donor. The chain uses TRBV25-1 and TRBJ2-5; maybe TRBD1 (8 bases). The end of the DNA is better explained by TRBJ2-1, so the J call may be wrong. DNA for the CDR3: TGTGCCAGCAGAAGAACAGGGGGGGAGACCCAGTTCTTC. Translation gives CASRRTGGETQFF.